These 18 T cell receptor beta chains were all obtained from the same sample, sequenced in a study of CXCR3-negative and CXCR3-positive naive CD8 T cells. Study results and limitations: TRB CDR3 hydrophobicity was greater in CXCR3-positive naive cells than in CXCR3-negative naive cells.

For these receptors, no antigen is known. In preparing the TRB cDNA libraries, 5' RACE with UMI labels was used. TCRdb re-called the 5' RACE reads; every CDR3 protein appears as one record, without DNA. The table for this sample gives 84,000 or so distinct CDR3 sequences. What was sequenced was naive CXCR3+ CD8+ T cells from blood. Indicated subset: CD45RO-CCR7+CD27+CD95- naive CD8+ T cells expressing CXCR3 (TNR3+). These receptors originate from a human donor in good health. Some clones in this sample may be carry-over from other donors' samples.

This chain uses TRBV7-2 with TRBJ2-1; TCRdb outputs TRBD2, but without DNA this stays unchecked. Germline V gene lookup returns CDR1 SGHTA and CDR2 FQGNSA. The CDR3 is made up of 15 amino acids. This CDR3 reads CASSFLAGGNSEQFF.

The rearrangement joins TRBV29-1 to TRBJ2-2. Germline loops: CDR1 SQVTM, CDR2 ANQGSEA. The CDR3 has 12 residues. CDR3 residues: CSVVSGTGELFF.

This chain uses TRBV7-2 with TRBJ2-7. Germline V gives CDR1 SGHTA, CDR2 FQGNSA. This CDR3 is built from 14 residues. The CDR3 is CASSLHFSGSEQYF.

The chain couples TRBV7-2 to TRBJ2-3. Germline values: CDR1 SGHTA, CDR2 FQGNSA. CDR3 length: 14 residues. CDR3 amino acids: CASSLNLAPDTQYF.

V and J are TRBV6-5 and TRBJ2-7. This CDR3 region has 16 residues. Germline CDR1 and CDR2: MNHEY and SVGAGI. This chain's CDR3 is CASSSPLGLGTYEQYF.

The chain combines TRBV7-9 with TRBJ1-2; TCRdb selects TRBD1, and the lack of DNA leaves this call unchecked. The CDR3 covers 14 residues. Germline V lookup: CDR1 SEHNR, CDR2 FQNEAQ (reference sequence). The CDR3 spells CASSSPGSNYGYTF.

The chain joins TRBV27 to TRBJ1-1. Germline CDR1 MNHEY, CDR2 SMNVEV (reference sequence). The CDR3 spans 13 residues. This chain's CDR3 is CASSLGLNTEAFF.

V is TRBV5-1 and J is TRBJ2-1; TCRdb proposes TRBD1, but this gene call is untestable without DNA. Looked up from germline, CDR1 is SGHRS and CDR2 is YFSETQ. CDR3 length: 13 residues. The CDR3 loop reads CASSAHQGNEQFF. The whole variable domain, remainder taken from reference TRBV5-1 and TRBJ2-1, is KAGVTQTPRYLIKTRGQQVTLSCSPISGHRSVSWYQQTPGQGLQFLFEYFSETQRNKGNFPGRFSGRQFSNSRSEMNVSTLELGDSALYLCASSAHQGNEQFFGPGTRLTVL.

Here the CDR3 reads CSARVTRTPYGYTF. V usage is TRBV20-1 and J usage is TRBJ1-2. CDR1 is DFQATT, CDR2 SNEGSKA, per germline (reference sequence). This CDR3 region has 14 residues.

The chain joins TRBV7-9 to TRBJ2-3. Germline assignment: CDR1 SEHNR and CDR2 FQNEAQ (reference sequence). The CDR3 is 14 residues long. CDR3 sequence reads: CASSLLVATDTQYF.

V usage is TRBV20-1 and J usage is TRBJ2-1; TCRdb picks TRBD2, but there is no DNA to check that call. This CDR3 spans 16 amino acids. Germline V gene lookup returns CDR1 DFQATT and CDR2 SNEGSKA (reference sequence). CDR3 in amino acids: CSARVLAGGLRNEQFF.

The chain is built from TRBV7-8 and TRBJ2-3. Germline CDR1 SGHVS, CDR2 FQNEAQ. This CDR3 is built from 11 residues. The CDR3 sequence: CASIRGDTQYF.

The chain links TRBV29-1 to TRBJ2-5; TCRdb's D call, TRBD1, is unchecked because there is no DNA. This CDR3 region has 13 residues. CDR1 is SQVTM, CDR2 ANQGSEA, per germline. The CDR3 here is CSVEGDPWGTQYF.

The rearrangement uses TRBV5-4 and TRBJ2-7; TCRdb's assignment of TRBD2 cannot be checked, as there is no DNA. This CDR3 has 14 residues. Per germline, CDR1 SGHNT and CDR2 YYREEE (reference sequence). CDR3 sequence reads: CASSAPEGDHEQYF.

The V and J genes are TRBV5-1 and TRBJ1-1; the D gene TCRdb calls, TRBD1, cannot be checked with no DNA. The CDR3 loop spans 12 amino acids. Per the germline V gene, CDR1 is SGHRS and CDR2 is YFSETQ. The CDR3 loop is CASSLGGPEAFF.

The V and J genes are TRBV7-8 and TRBJ2-2; TCRdb names TRBD1, which stays unverified in the absence of DNA. Germline CDR1 is SGHVS and CDR2 is FQNEAQ. This CDR3 spans 13 amino acids. The CDR3 sequence is CASSSQGAGELFF.

This chain connects TRBV29-1 to TRBJ1-2; TCRdb gives TRBD1 as the D gene, but with no DNA this cannot be confirmed. Germline-derived CDR1 and CDR2 are SQVTM and ANQGSEA. The CDR3 runs 13 residues. CDR3 sequence: CSVNSGQGGTSTF.

V usage is TRBV28 and J usage is TRBJ2-7; TCRdb's D call, TRBD1, is unchecked because there is no DNA. Germline V gene data show CDR1 as MDHEN and CDR2 as SYDVKM. The CDR3 has 15 amino acids. This CDR3 reads CASSFRGTRSYEQYF.